The 6 T cell receptor beta chains given below trace back to one sample, sequenced in a study of T cell responses to AZD1222 COVID-19 vaccine. This table comes from immunoSEQ multiplex PCR, and its TCRdb copy is limited to in-frame clones, with some not included. The data hold about 100,000 clones, with 88% observed a single time. The specimen comprised peripheral blood, sampled on day 0 of AZD1222 vaccination. The receptors were sampled from an adult in good health.

This chain connects TRBV6-5 to TRBJ2-1; 9 nucleotides match TRBD1. Germline CDR1 and CDR2: MNHEY and SVGAGI. Trimming took 6 bases from V and 8 from J; bases not matched to a gene: 8. The CDR3 consists of 14 residues. The CDR3 sequence: CASRSPGQGHEQFF. The CDR3 nucleotides are TGTGCCAGCAGGTCCCCCGGACAGGGGCATGAGCAGTTCTTC.

V and J are TRBV19 and TRBJ1-1, with a possible D match to TRBD1 (6 bases). This CDR3 is 15 amino acids long. CDR1 and CDR2 from the germline V gene are LNHDA and SQIVND (reference sequence). Trimming took off 10 bases at V and 5 bases at J, with 23 bases between the two ends. In DNA, the CDR3 is TGTGCCACCCGTGGAGGGGGGCTTAGTCGGACTGAAGCTTTCTTT. It codes for CATRGGGLSRTEAFF.

The V and J genes are TRBV14 and TRBJ2-5; TRBD2 agrees at 11 bases. The CDR3 extends over 14 amino acids. Germline CDR1 SGHDN, CDR2 FVKESK. V lost 3 bases to trimming and J lost 5 bases; unmatched junction nucleotides: 2. Written as DNA, the CDR3 is TGTGCCAGCAGCCACTTAGCGGGAGGGGAGACCCAGTACTTC. It codes for CASSHLAGGETQYF.

The J gene is TRBJ1-2, the V gene TRBV4-1; 7 positions agree with TRBD1. The germline V gene encodes CDR1 MGHRA and CDR2 YSYEKL. The CDR3 loop spans 15 amino acids. Trimming at V came to 1 base and at J to 3 bases, leaving 5 bases not matched to a gene. The CDR3, as DNA: TGCGCCAGCAGCCAAGCACCGGGACAGCACTATGGCTACACCTTC. Translated, it gives CASSQAPGQHYGYTF.

The chain recombines TRBV3-1 (or the pseudogene TRBV3-2) with TRBJ2-2; D not certain. V was cut by 5 bases and J by 6 bases, with 7 bases left in between. Germline V gene sequence: CDR1 LGHDT, CDR2 YNNKEL (reference sequence). The CDR3 is 12 amino acids. CDR3 region: CASSAFSGELFF. For the CDR3, the DNA is TGTGCCAGCAGCGCATTTTCCGGGGAGCTGTTTTTT.

The chain joins TRBV7-2 to TRBJ1-2; TRBD1 agrees at 8 bases. The trim removed 3 bases at V and 2 bases at J, leaving 5 bases unmatched. CDR1 SGHTA and CDR2 FQGNSA come from the germline V gene. The CDR3 contains 15 residues. CDR3 bases: TGTGCCAGCAGCTTCGGGACAGGTTACAACTATGGCTACACCTTC. Encoded protein: CASSFGTGYNYGYTF.